The rows below give T cell receptor beta chains drawn from one sample of a study of technical replicates of blood from a handful of donors. The repertoire was sequenced with immunoSEQ multiplex PCR; TCRdb's copy has only in-frame clones and lacks some. The repertoire includes more than 70,000 clones, about 96% of them detected once, and about 0.2% sits in the top ten. Sequenced input: T cells isolated from PBMCs. The receptors come from a human donor in good health. Each CDR3 is given without its conserved first and last residue.

>TRBV25-1
ASSEYGAGLMPQH
>TRBV19
ASSRVSMNTEAF
>TRBV19
ASSLRGGMGNEQF
>TRBV28
ASSWWGRETQY
>TRBV6-6
ASSHRDRGRDQPQH
>TRBV10-1
ASSEQHSGSADTQY
>TRBV7-6
ASSLALAPDYEQY
>TRBV28
ASSLSDTQY
>TRBV27
ASKIGGNTEAF
>TRBV6-4
ASSEETGTDTQY
>TRBV10-3
AIQGITGELF
>TRBV11-3
ASSPEGRRNEKLF
>TRBV20-1
SATGGHEQY
>TRBV5-1
ASSLGDRVGEAF
>TRBV7-3
ASTQTLGTGVGELF
>TRBV7-9
ASSAGVYNEQF
>TRBV29-1
SVVLTGGIGYT
>TRBV7-2
ASSLPRGSSHAEPQH
>TRBV28
ASSSPGTGGLYEQY
>TRBV5-6
ASSLARGGPRNQPQH
>TRBV28
ASSLDQGTGELF
>TRBV5-1
ASSRTVGDTGNTIY
>TRBV11-2
ASSIQGVREQF
>TRBV25-1
ASSEIAGGLYEQY
>TRBV30
AWSNLDRDSLEAF
>TRBV11-3
ASSLGTGLEAF
>TRBV5-4
ASTRDRVPETQY
>TRBV28
ASSLIGQGKAF
>TRBV7-3
ASSLNGGGDSYNEQF
>TRBV28
ASSLYRDRVAYNEQF
>TRBV7-2
ASSLSGLAGIYEQY
>TRBV4-1
ASSQDTGRDEQY
>TRBV5-1
ASSSGQDTDTQY
>TRBV19
ASSIWAGEAF
>TRBV9
ASSLGLAGVGETQY
>TRBV4-1
ASSQAQGQETQY
>TRBV6-5
ASSYRGTSDEQF
>TRBV5-1
ASSLSDSQETQY
>TRBV7-7
ASSPGTGTGEKLF
>TRBV27
ASSFEVTGEQY
>TRBV28
ASTPGGARGYT
>TRBV5-4
ASSTTSGTYNEQF
>TRBV5-1
ASSLASASGSSSYNEQF
>TRBV4-1
ASSQGVQVNYGYT
>TRBV10-1
ASSERGTDTQY
>TRBV10-1
ASSEFNNEQF